This entry lists 20 T cell receptor beta chains sequenced from one sample in a study of shared clonotypes between healthy human individuals. Assay: immunoSEQ multiplex PCR; the TCRdb copy retains only in-frame clones and omits some. Here the sample spans about 450,000 clones, 70% to 80% being singletons. What was sequenced was PBMCs. These receptors all come from a woman aged 40 to 50 in good health. Some clones in this sample may be carry-over from other donors' samples.

This sequence joins TRBV28 and TRBJ1-5; D gene uncertain. This CDR3 is 18 amino acids long. V was trimmed by 3 bases and J by 0 bases, leaving 18 bases between them. Germline V CDR1 and CDR2: MDHEN, SYDVKM. The CDR3 loop reads CASSFTFRQQNSNQPQHF. CDR3 DNA: TGTGCCAGCAGTTTTACCTTCCGGCAGCAGAATAGCAATCAGCCCCAGCATTTT.

The V and J genes are TRBV7-2 and TRBJ2-3, with a tentative D call TRBD2 (7 bases). The germline V gene has CDR1 SGHTA and CDR2 FQGNSA. The CDR3 contains 16 residues. V lost 6 bases to trimming and J lost 4 bases, with 20 bases between them. The CDR3 bases are TGTGCCAGCAGTCTAGTGGGGGGGGCGCAGCCAGATACGCAGTATTTT. Translation gives CASSLVGGAQPDTQYF.

This clone came up once. The chain couples TRBV5-4 to TRBJ2-3, with 10 positions matching TRBD2. This CDR3 is 16 amino acids long. The J segment lost 4 bases and the V segment lost 0 bases, leaving 5 bases of the junction unmatched. The germline gives CDR1 SGHNT, CDR2 YYREEE (reference sequence). CDR3 sequence: CASSLELAGASDTQYF. CDR3 sequence (DNA): TGTGCCAGCAGCTTGGAGCTAGCGGGAGCGTCAGATACGCAGTATTTT.

CDR3 coding DNA: TGTGCCAGCAGCTTAACGGGGGCTAGGGGCATTCAGTACTTC. It encodes CASSLTGARGIQYF. The rearrangement uses TRBV5-8 and TRBJ2-4, with D tentatively TRBD1 or TRBD2 (6 bases each). Looked up from germline, CDR1 is SGHTS and CDR2 is YDEGEE. This CDR3 is built from 14 residues. The V end was cut by 2 bases, the J end by 9 bases, with 15 bases between.

The chain couples TRBV11-2 to TRBJ2-5; 9 bases are shared with TRBD1. The CDR3 is 16 amino acids. Germline V gene data show CDR1 as SGHAT and CDR2 as FQNNGV. J lost 5 bases, V lost 4 bases, and 11 bases had no gene match. CDR3 DNA sequence: TGTGCCAGCAGCTCTAACACAGGGGGCTTATGGGAGACCCAGTACTTC. Amino acids: CASSSNTGGLWETQYF. Filled out from reference TRBV11-2 and TRBJ2-5, the complete variable domain reads EAGVAQSPRYKIIEKRQSVAFWCNPISGHATLYWYQQILGQGPKLLIQFQNNGVVDDSQLPKDRFSAERLKGVDSTLKIQPAKLEDSAVYLCASSSNTGGLWETQYFGPGTRLLVL.

The chain couples TRBV30 to TRBJ1-5, with 9 bases identical to TRBD1. The V gene end was trimmed by 2 bases and the J gene end by 7 bases; junction bases not matched to a gene: 18. Germline CDR1 reads GTSNPN; CDR2 reads SVGIG (reference sequence). The CDR3 totals 18 residues. CDR3 in DNA: TGTGCCTGGAGTTCGGGTCGTACGGGACAGGGAAGCAGCCAGCCCCAGCATTTT. Its protein is CAWSSGRTGQGSSQPQHF. Together with reference TRBV30 and TRBJ1-5, the CDR3 gives the full variable domain: SQTIHQWPATLVQPVGSPLSLECTVEGTSNPNLYWYRQAAGRGLQLLFYSVGIGQISSEVPQNLSASRPQDRQFILSSKKLLLSDSGFYLCAWSSGRTGQGSSQPQHFGDGTRLSIL.

Concerning this clone itself: One base separates it from a far larger clone, so it is likely a read error. The chain is built from TRBV10-1 and TRBJ2-7; D tentatively reads TRBD1 or TRBD2 (6 bases each). V lost 6 bases and J lost 6, with 15 bases in between. This CDR3 comprises 13 residues. Germline lookup yields CDR1 WNHNN and CDR2 SYGVQD (reference sequence). CDR3 sequence: CASSPGRGGEQYF. The CDR3 region has the DNA TGCGCCAGCAGCCCGGGCAGGGGAGGCGAGCAGTACTTC.

This clone has a single count. The genes are TRBV28 and TRBJ1-4; 8 positions agree with TRBD1. CDR3 length equals 15 residues. V shed 5 bases and J 0 bases; nucleotides not matched to a gene: 2. The germline V gene encodes CDR1 MDHEN and CDR2 SYDVKM. The CDR3: CASSGTGATNEKLFF. In DNA form, the CDR3 reads TGTGCCAGCAGTGGGACAGGAGCAACTAATGAAAAACTGTTTTTT.

The chain joins TRBV27 to TRBJ2-7; maybe TRBD2 (6 bases). Germline V gene sequence: CDR1 MNHEY, CDR2 SMNVEV (reference sequence). The V gene lost 5 bases and the J gene lost 4 bases, with 12 bases spanning the gap. The CDR3 is 13 residues long. The CDR3 DNA reads TGTGCCAGCAGTCCCTCGGGACTGTACGAGCAGTACTTC. As protein: CASSPSGLYEQYF.

The rearrangement links TRBV4-3 to TRBJ2-3; D gene unclear. CDR1 and CDR2 (germline): LGHNA, YSLEER. This CDR3 comprises 17 residues. V was trimmed by 1 base and J by 1 base, leaving 15 bases between them. CDR3: CASSQGIRGQGTDTQYF. The DNA for the CDR3 is TGCGCCAGCAGCCAAGGCATCCGCGGCCAAGGCACAGATACGCAGTATTTT.

CDR3 DNA: TGTGCCAGCAGCAACAGGGGGCCCGGGGAGCTGTTTTTT. Its translation is CASSNRGPGELFF. V usage is TRBV7-8 and J usage is TRBJ2-2, with 9 bases matching TRBD1. CDR1 SGHVS and CDR2 FQNEAQ come from the germline V gene. Germline trimming cut 5 bases from V and 6 bases from J; bases unmatched to any gene: 1. The CDR3 has 13 amino acids.

The chain links TRBV19 to TRBJ2-7; tentatively, D is TRBD1 or TRBD2 (7 bases each). The CDR3 loop spans 15 amino acids. The germline V gene has CDR1 LNHDA and CDR2 SQIVND (reference sequence). V was clipped by 3 bases and J by 2 bases, with 14 bases between them. CDR3: CASSISQGGAYEQYF. The CDR3 DNA is TGTGCCAGTAGTATCAGTCAGGGGGGGGCCTACGAGCAGTACTTC.

In its sample, this clone was seen a few times. The rearrangement links TRBV28 to TRBJ1-1, with TRBD1 identical over 7 bases. This CDR3 region has 14 residues. With 6 bases clipped from V and 1 base from J, the junction kept 5 bases outside the gene matches. Germline CDR1 reads MDHEN; CDR2 reads SYDVKM. CDR3 region: CASSNRGKNTEAFF. The CDR3 DNA reads TGTGCCAGCAGCAACAGGGGTAAGAACACTGAAGCTTTCTTT.

The chain couples TRBV11-3 to TRBJ2-5; TRBD1 agrees at 10 bases. V gave up 5 bases and J gave up 2 bases; unmatched junction bases: 11. The CDR3 loop spans 17 amino acids. CDR1 SGHNT and CDR2 YENEEA come from the germline V gene. The CDR3 nucleotides read TGTGCCAGCAGCCCTGGGACAGGGGCGACTTTACAAGAGACCCAGTACTTC. It yields the protein CASSPGTGATLQETQYF.

This chain links TRBV29-1 with TRBJ2-5; D tentatively reads TRBD1 or TRBD2 (5 bases each). The CDR3 spans 14 residues. V was cut by 3 bases and J by 5 bases, with 16 bases left in between. From germline, CDR1 is SQVTM and CDR2 ANQGSEA. CDR3 protein: CSVDRDERGETQYF. The CDR3 nucleotides are TGCAGCGTTGACCGGGACGAAAGAGGGGAGACCCAGTACTTC.

The J gene is TRBJ2-3, the V gene TRBV18; D ambiguous. Trimming pared 3 bases from V and 2 bases from J, leaving 15 bases between. The CDR3 contains 16 residues. Germline CDR1 KGHSH, CDR2 LQKENI. CDR3 sequence (DNA): TGTGCCAGCTCACCGCGCCAAGAATTGATCACAGATACGCAGTATTTT. This gives the protein CASSPRQELITDTQYF. Full variable domain (remainder filled in from reference TRBV18 and TRBJ2-3): NAGVMQNPRHLVRRRGQEARLRCSPMKGHSHVYWYRQLPEEGLKFMVYLQKENIIDESGMPKERFSAEFPKEGPSILRIQQVVRGDSAAYFCASSPRQELITDTQYFGPGTRLTVL.

The chain employs TRBV28 and TRBJ1-2; D unresolved. The V and J ends lost 3 bases and 1 base respectively, with 15 bases between them. CDR1 is MDHEN, CDR2 SYDVKM, per germline. The CDR3 covers 16 residues. CDR3 protein: CASSFPLISINYGYTF. CDR3 bases: TGTGCCAGCAGTTTCCCCCTTATAAGCATTAACTATGGCTACACCTTC.

The chain carries TRBV7-9 and TRBJ1-4; perhaps TRBD1 as D (6 bases). Germline lookup yields CDR1 SEHNR and CDR2 FQNEAQ (reference sequence). This CDR3 contains 14 residues. Trimming took 3 bases from V and 6 from J, leaving 11 bases between them. CDR3: CASSFAGVDEKLFF. The CDR3 nucleotides read TGTGCCAGCAGCTTTGCAGGGGTTGATGAAAAACTGTTTTTT.

This clone occurred once. The rearrangement uses TRBV14 and TRBJ2-2; 9 bases match TRBD1. J gave up 7 bases and V 2 bases, and 5 bases lay outside the gene matches. Germline lookup yields CDR1 SGHDN and CDR2 FVKESK. This CDR3 contains 15 residues. The CDR3 spells CASSQLTGGHGELFF. DNA of the CDR3: TGTGCCAGCAGCCAATTGACAGGGGGTCACGGGGAGCTGTTTTTT.

The J gene is TRBJ2-6, the V gene TRBV6-1, with TRBD2 as a possible D gene (5 bases). Deletions cut 4 bases from V and 4 bases from J, with 11 bases between. Per germline, CDR1 MNHNS and CDR2 SASEGT. The CDR3 runs to 15 residues. CDR3 sequence: CASSGRGTGANVLTF. In nucleotides, the CDR3 is TGTGCCAGCAGTGGCCGGGGTACGGGGGCCAACGTCCTGACTTTC.